This T cell receptor (beta chain) came from a study of blood T cell repertoires in COVID-19. With 2 bases removed from V and 0 bases from J, the gap between germline ends came to 11 bases. CDR1 is GTSNPN, CDR2 SVGIG, per germline (reference sequence). This CDR3 contains 14 residues. Assay used: immunoSEQ multiplex PCR; TCRdb lists only in-frame clones, some missing. This table holds fewer than 350,000 clones, approximately 88% found once. The receptor was derived from a middle-aged woman who had recovered from COVID-19. This rearrangement joins TRBV30 to TRBJ2-7; D is perhaps TRBD2 (5 bases). The sequencing sample was made of PBMCs or T cells enriched from blood (not recorded which). The CDR3 protein is CAWSRWESSYEQYF. Here the CDR3 DNA reads TGTGCCTGGAGTCGCTGGGAGTCCTCCTACGAGCAGTACTTC.